These 23 T cell receptor beta chains came from one sample sequenced in a study of T-cell reconstitution after alpha-beta-depleted transplantation in children. A TCRbeta library incorporating unique molecular identifiers was prepared. MiXCR was run by TCRdb on the PCR reads, yielding one entry per CDR3 protein. The table lists under 50,000 distinct CDR3 sequences, around 56% of them singletons. The sequenced sample was peripheral blood, obtained before TCRalphabeta/CD19-depleted stem cell transplant. The source is a boy less than two years old with SCID, due to receive a stem cell transplant.

This clonotype was counted ten times or more. The chain combines TRBV20-1 with TRBJ2-1, with 7 bases fitting TRBD2. The length of the CDR3 is 17 residues. Trimming took 6 bases from V and 2 from J; bases not matched to a gene: 16. The V gene's germline CDR1 is DFQATT and CDR2 SNEGSKA (reference sequence). The CDR3 reads CSAPDPLAGVTYNEQFF. CDR3 nucleotides: TGCAGTGCCCCTGATCCTCTGGCGGGGGTAACCTACAATGAGCAGTTCTTC.

V is TRBV5-5 and J is TRBJ2-3; possible D gene TRBD1, 8 bases. Trimming removed 7 bases from V and 3 bases from J, with 24 bases in between. This CDR3 is built from 17 residues. Per germline, CDR1 SGHKS and CDR2 YYEKEE (reference sequence). The CDR3 region has the DNA TGTGCCAGCGGGGAGGGCCAGGGGGCGGACCGGACAGATACGCAGTATTTT. It is translated as CASGEGQGADRTDTQYF. The variable domain in full, completed from reference TRBV5-5 and TRBJ2-3, reads DAGVTQSPTHLIKTRGQQVTLRCSPISGHKSVSWYQQVLGQGPQFIFQYYEKEERGRGNFPDRFSARQFPNYSSELNVNALLLGDSALYLCASGEGQGADRTDTQYFGPGTRLTVL.

The chain combines TRBV6-5 with TRBJ2-7; TRBD2 aligns across 11 bases. The CDR3 runs 16 residues. Germline trimming cut 1 base from V and 0 bases from J; bases unmatched to any gene: 2. Germline CDR1 reads MNHEY; CDR2 reads SVGAGI. CDR3 protein: CASSYYGTSGSYEQYF. CDR3 nucleotide sequence: TGTGCCAGCAGTTACTACGGGACTAGCGGCTCCTACGAGCAGTACTTC.

The chain links TRBV20-1 to TRBJ2-5; TRBD2 agrees at 7 bases. The CDR3 extends over 14 amino acids. After removal of 2 bases from V and 5 bases from J, the junction contained 8 bases not matched to a gene. The germline V gene has CDR1 DFQATT and CDR2 SNEGSKA (reference sequence). The CDR3 DNA reads TGCAGTGCTAGAACTAGGCCCGGGGGGGAGACCCAGTACTTC. This encodes CSARTRPGGETQYF.

The chain couples TRBV5-1 to TRBJ1-2; D gene ambiguous. V was trimmed by 0 bases and J by 2 bases, leaving 8 bases between them. This CDR3 has 14 amino acids. CDR1 SGHRS and CDR2 YFSETQ come from the germline V gene. The CDR3 DNA follows: TGCGCCAGCAGCTTGGGCCAGGAGAACTATGGCTACACCTTC. This codes for CASSLGQENYGYTF.

The rearrangement joins TRBV5-1 to TRBJ2-7; 8 positions agree with TRBD1. V lost 0 bases and J lost 3; bases outside the gene matches: 2. The germline gives CDR1 SGHRS, CDR2 YFSETQ. The CDR3 has 14 residues. CDR3 residues: CASSLGTGLYEQYF. The DNA of the CDR3 is TGCGCCAGCAGCTTGGGGACAGGGCTCTACGAGCAGTACTTC.

This clonotype was seen a few times. The V gene is TRBV5-6, the J gene TRBJ2-7; TRBD2 matches 10 bases. V gave up 3 bases and J gave up 2 bases; unmatched junction bases: 11. Germline-derived CDR1 and CDR2 are SGHDT and YYEEEE. The CDR3 length is 17 residues. CDR3 sequence: CASSSYSLAGETYEQYF. The DNA for the CDR3 is TGTGCCAGCAGCTCCTACTCTCTAGCGGGGGAGACCTACGAGCAGTACTTC.

This clonotype was recorded once. The DNA for the CDR3 is TGTGCCATCAGTGGGGCCAGGGAGGCCCACGAGCAGTACTTC. Amino acids: CAISGAREAHEQYF. The J gene is TRBJ2-7, the V gene TRBV10-3, with a weak D call TRBD2 (6 bases). The germline V gene has CDR1 ENHRY and CDR2 SYGVKD. CDR3 length: 14 amino acids. Trimming removed 4 bases at V and 5 bases at J, with 15 bases between.

This clonotype has more than one count but fewer than ten. This rearrangement joins TRBV6-1 to TRBJ2-2, with TRBD1 identical over 9 bases. CDR1 and CDR2 from the germline V gene are MNHNS and SASEGT. The trim removed 6 bases at V and 5 bases at J, leaving 13 bases unmatched. This CDR3 is 17 amino acids long. The CDR3: CASRTRDRVGATGELFF. The CDR3 DNA sequence: TGTGCCAGCAGGACACGGGACAGGGTAGGGGCAACCGGGGAGCTGTTTTTT.

The rearrangement links TRBV3-1 to TRBJ1-6, with TRBD1 matching 7 bases. Germline V gene lookup returns CDR1 LGHDT and CDR2 YNNKEL (reference sequence). The CDR3 is 16 residues long. The J segment lost 7 bases and the V segment lost 3 bases, leaving 9 bases of the junction unmatched. The CDR3 protein is CASSQPRTGRNSPLHF. As DNA, the CDR3 is TGTGCCAGCAGCCAGCCACGGACAGGCAGAAATTCACCCCTCCACTTT. Combining the CDR3 with reference TRBV3-1 and TRBJ1-6 gives the whole variable domain DTAVSQTPKYLVTQMGNDKSIKCEQNLGHDTMYWYKQDSKKFLKIMFSYNNKELIINETVPNRFSPKSPDKAHLNLHINSLELGDSAVYFCASSQPRTGRNSPLHFGNGTRLTVT.

In its sample, this clonotype was seen a few times. The gene calls are TRBV20-1 and TRBJ2-3, with D perhaps TRBD1 or TRBD2 (6 bases each). With 5 bases removed from V and 1 base from J, the gap between germline ends came to 16 bases. The CDR3 is 15 residues long. Germline CDR1 is DFQATT and CDR2 is SNEGSKA (reference sequence). The CDR3 nucleotides read TGCAGTGCTCGGAGGGGGTTTGGGGGCACAGATACGCAGTATTTT. This translates into CSARRGFGGTDTQYF.

This clonotype was observed a few times. This chain joins TRBV20-1 and TRBJ1-2, with D possibly TRBD1 on 6 matching bases. CDR3 length: 14 residues. The germline gives CDR1 DFQATT, CDR2 SNEGSKA (reference sequence). Trimming removed 4 bases at V and 4 bases at J, with 16 bases between. The CDR3 DNA sequence: TGCAGTGCTAACGAACAGGGTTGGGGCTATGGCTACACCTTC. Its translation: CSANEQGWGYGYTF.

The rearrangement joins TRBV6-1 to TRBJ2-3, with D unresolved. CDR3 length: 14 amino acids. From germline, CDR1 is MNHNS and CDR2 SASEGT. V dropped 6 bases and J dropped 0 bases, with 10 bases sitting between them. The CDR3 DNA follows: TGTGCCAGCAGCTTTAAGGCTAGCACAGATACGCAGTATTTT. Encoded protein: CASSFKASTDTQYF.

This chain connects TRBV6-1 to TRBJ2-3, with 11 bases aligning to TRBD2. From germline, CDR1 is MNHNS and CDR2 SASEGT. The length of the CDR3 is 18 residues. V gave up 6 bases and J gave up 5 bases; unmatched junction bases: 16. The CDR3 DNA reads TGTGCCAGCAGCTCCCTCTTCTTTACTAGCGGGGGTCGAGATACGCAGTATTTT. It translates to CASSSLFFTSGGRDTQYF.

V and J are TRBV5-6 and TRBJ2-3; TRBD2 matches 9 bases. J was trimmed by 0 bases and V by 0 bases; bases with no gene match: 2. The CDR3 spans 16 residues. From germline, CDR1 is SGHDT and CDR2 YYEEEE. The CDR3: CASSLGAGGSTDTQYF. Written as DNA, the CDR3 is TGTGCCAGCAGCTTGGGGGCGGGGGGGAGCACAGATACGCAGTATTTT. Full variable domain (remainder filled in from reference TRBV5-6 and TRBJ2-3): DAGVTQSPTHLIKTRGQQVTLRCSPKSGHDTVSWYQQALGQGPQFIFQYYEEEERQRGNFPDRFSGHQFPNYSSELNVNALLLGDSALYLCASSLGAGGSTDTQYFGPGTRLTVL.

The V and J genes are TRBV14 and TRBJ1-1; tentative D call: TRBD1 (5 bases). Trimming removed 4 bases from V and 1 base from J, with 16 bases in between. The CDR3 has 16 residues. Germline V lookup: CDR1 SGHDN, CDR2 FVKESK. CDR3 region: CASSLGHPSGNTEAFF. As DNA, the CDR3 is TGTGCCAGCAGCCTCGGACACCCAAGCGGGAACACTGAAGCTTTCTTT.

The table lists this clonotype with a few counts. The rearrangement joins TRBV5-5 to TRBJ2-5; 8 nucleotides match TRBD2. V shed 2 bases, J shed 5 bases, and the junction held 8 bases outside the gene matches. Germline CDR1 SGHKS, CDR2 YYEKEE (reference sequence). The length of the CDR3 is 15 residues. This chain's CDR3 is CASSLGAGGRETQYF. CDR3 DNA: TGTGCCAGCAGCTTAGGGGCGGGGGGCCGGGAGACCCAGTACTTC. Looking up the rest from reference TRBV5-5 and TRBJ2-5 gives the full variable domain: DAGVTQSPTHLIKTRGQQVTLRCSPISGHKSVSWYQQVLGQGPQFIFQYYEKEERGRGNFPDRFSARQFPNYSSELNVNALLLGDSALYLCASSLGAGGRETQYFGPGTRLLVL.

This sequence joins TRBV12-3 or TRBV12-4 and TRBJ2-3; TRBD2 aligns across 16 bases. The CDR3 extends over 16 amino acids. Trimming took 3 bases from V and 5 from J; bases not matched to a gene: 2. CDR3 amino acids: CASSLGTSGGVDTQYF. The CDR3 DNA is TGTGCCAGCAGTTTGGGGACTAGCGGGGGGGTAGATACGCAGTATTTT.

The chain uses TRBV7-2 and TRBJ1-5; D gene unclear. The CDR3 runs to 16 residues. CDR1 and CDR2 (germline): SGHTA, FQGNSA. V shed 3 bases and J shed 0 bases, with 12 bases lying between them. As DNA, the CDR3 is TGTGCCAGCAGCTTGGGTACACCTAATAGCAATCAGCCCCAGCATTTT. Its protein is CASSLGTPNSNQPQHF.

DNA of the CDR3: TGTGCCAGCAGCCAAGGGGGCGGTGGGGGAGCGCCACCAGAGACCCAGTACTTC. Amino acid sequence: CASSQGGGGGAPPETQYF. This sequence joins TRBV4-2 and TRBJ2-5, with D perhaps TRBD1 or TRBD2 (5 bases each). Germline values: CDR1 LGHNA, CDR2 YNFKEQ. Trimming removed 1 base at V and 4 bases at J, with 22 bases between. There are 18 residues in the CDR3.

V and J are TRBV6-2 or TRBV6-3 and TRBJ1-2; D ambiguous. Germline CDR1 and CDR2: MNHEY and SVGEGT. This CDR3 has 11 amino acids. V lost 8 bases, J lost 3 bases, and 7 bases lay in between. The CDR3 reads CASGVDYGYTF. The DNA of the CDR3 is TGTGCCAGCGGGGTCGACTATGGCTACACCTTC.

The chain employs TRBV13 and TRBJ1-6, with 7 bases that match TRBD1. With V trimmed by 5 bases and J by 11 bases, 12 bases remained unmatched. The V gene's germline CDR1 is PRHDT and CDR2 FYEKMQ (reference sequence). This CDR3 comprises 15 residues. The CDR3 sequence is CASSHRQGRLAPLHF. CDR3 bases: TGTGCCAGCAGCCACCGACAGGGCCGATTGGCACCCCTCCACTTT.

This clonotype was detected a few times. CDR3 in DNA: TGCGCCAGCAGCACAAGCGGGGGGGGTAGGATAGATACGCAGTATTTT. Amino acids: CASSTSGGGRIDTQYF. The chain employs TRBV4-1 and TRBJ2-3, with 10 bases matching TRBD2. Germline V gene data show CDR1 as MGHRA and CDR2 as YSYEKL. The CDR3 extends over 16 amino acids. With 5 bases clipped from V and 5 bases from J, the junction kept 10 bases outside the gene matches.